This T cell receptor (beta chain) was observed in a study of blood T cell repertoires in COVID-19. Libraries were prepared by immunoSEQ multiplex PCR; TCRdb keeps only in-frame clonotypes and omits some of them. The top ten clones hold roughly 4.5% of a sample with 150,000 to 200,000 clones, approximately 90% of them seen once. The CDR3 has 12 amino acids. Germline CDR1 and CDR2: KGHDR and SFDVKD. The germline V and J ends were trimmed by 4 bases and 2 bases, with 4 bases remaining between them. The chain recombines TRBV24-1 with TRBJ2-5, with unresolved D. The sample taken for sequencing was peripheral blood. The receptor comes from a man between 18 and 29 years old with COVID-19, enrolled during active disease. The CDR3, as DNA: TGTGCCACCAGTGACTATCAAGAGACCCAGTACTTC. Translation: CATSDYQETQYF.